The 24 T cell receptor beta chains in this list originate from one sample, sequenced in a study of T cells in Graves' hyperthyroidism and ophthalmopathy. Amplified TCR beta CDR3 regions came from RNA transcripts. During a first-round RT-PCR of the TCR CDR3, the HTBI primer set was used. MiXCR was run by TCRdb on the multiplex PCR reads, yielding one entry per CDR3 protein. This table has about 620,000 distinct CDR3 sequences, around 15% appearing once. The sample was blood. Every receptor here comes from a woman aged 30 to 39 with Graves' hyperthyroidism.

There are many counts of this clonotype. V usage is TRBV7-2 and J usage is TRBJ2-3; 10 positions agree with TRBD1. The CDR3 has 16 amino acids. V dropped 2 bases and J dropped 5; count of bases not matched to a gene: 7. Germline CDR1 and CDR2: SGHTA and FQGNSA. CDR3 loop: CASSLYGTGVGDTQYF. CDR3 nucleotides: TGTGCCAGCAGCTTATACGGGACAGGGGTCGGAGATACGCAGTATTTT.

This clonotype has just a few counts. The junction differs from germline at one of its ends, possibly a read error. The chain joins TRBV7-8 to TRBJ2-6; 7 bases line up with TRBD1. The germline gives CDR1 SGHVS, CDR2 FQNEAQ. This CDR3 has 12 amino acids. CDR3 DNA sequence: TGTGCCAGCAGCTTAGACTCGGGGACAGTGGCTTTC. This gives the protein CASSLDSGTVAF.

The V call is TRBV20-1, the J call TRBJ1-5; D not resolved. This CDR3 spans 14 amino acids. V shed 5 bases and J shed 0 bases, with 11 bases lying between them. Per the germline V gene, CDR1 is DFQATT and CDR2 is SNEGSKA (reference sequence). This CDR3 is CSALRRDSNQPQHF. CDR3 nucleotides: TGCAGTGCTTTGAGACGGGATAGCAATCAGCCCCAGCATTTT.

This chain connects TRBV29-1 to TRBJ2-4; D might be TRBD1 or TRBD2, each matching 5 bases. Germline V gene sequence: CDR1 SQVTM, CDR2 ANQGSEA. The V end was cut by 7 bases, the J end by 8 bases, with 15 bases between. The CDR3 is 12 residues long. The CDR3 region has the DNA TGCAGCGCCCTGGGATTGGGGGACATTCAGTACTTC. Encoded protein: CSALGLGDIQYF.

This sequence joins TRBV4-1 and TRBJ2-1; 7 bases fit TRBD2. Trimming cost V 4 bases and J 4 bases; bases outside gene matches: 7. This CDR3 comprises 15 residues. Germline values: CDR1 MGHRA, CDR2 YSYEKL. The CDR3 sequence: CASSPRETIYNEQFF. The CDR3 DNA sequence: TGCGCCAGCAGCCCGCGGGAGACGATATACAATGAGCAGTTCTTC.

The chain is built from TRBV6-1 and TRBJ2-3, with 8 bases identical to TRBD1. Germline values: CDR1 MNHNS, CDR2 SASEGT. The CDR3 spans 15 residues. Trimming removed 8 bases from V and 3 bases from J; junction bases left unmatched: 10. The CDR3 DNA reads TGTGCCAGCTTTGAAGGACAGGGTAGAACAGATACGCAGTATTTT. Translating gives CASFEGQGRTDTQYF.

This clonotype was counted ten times or more. The chain has TRBV6-1 and TRBJ2-1; 16 positions agree with TRBD2. The CDR3 runs to 20 residues. Unmatched junction bases numbered 15, after V lost 4 bases and J lost 6 bases. From germline, CDR1 is MNHNS and CDR2 SASEGT. CDR3 sequence reads: CASSAPPWGTSGRAFNEQFF. The CDR3 nucleotides are TGTGCCAGCAGTGCCCCTCCGTGGGGGACTAGCGGGAGGGCGTTCAATGAGCAGTTCTTC.

This clonotype was observed once. J is TRBJ2-1 and V is TRBV19; no clear D gene. Trimming pared 1 base from V and 2 bases from J, leaving 12 bases between. CDR1 LNHDA and CDR2 SQIVND come from the germline V gene (reference sequence). The CDR3 has 16 amino acids. CDR3 nucleotide sequence: TGTGCCAGTAGTATAGGGGCCAGGTTGACCTACAATGAGCAGTTCTTC. As protein: CASSIGARLTYNEQFF.

This clonotype has a count of ten or more. The genes are TRBV7-9 and TRBJ1-4; 7 nucleotides line up with TRBD1. There are 15 residues in the CDR3. V lost 5 bases, J lost 0 bases, and 3 bases stayed unmatched. Germline V gene sequence: CDR1 SEHNR, CDR2 FQNEAQ (reference sequence). CDR3 loop: CASSPGQATNEKLFF. CDR3 sequence (DNA): TGTGCCAGCAGCCCTGGACAGGCAACTAATGAAAAACTGTTTTTT.

CDR3 DNA sequence: TGTGCCAGCAGCTTAGGGTCTGTAGCGGGCCGGGAGACCCAGTACTTC. This encodes CASSLGSVAGRETQYF. The chain recombines TRBV13 with TRBJ2-5; TRBD2 aligns across 7 bases. This CDR3 is built from 16 residues. Germline loops: CDR1 PRHDT, CDR2 FYEKMQ (reference sequence). V lost 0 bases, J lost 5 bases, and 9 bases stayed unmatched.

This clonotype was seen repeatedly, ten times or more. This sequence joins TRBV7-9 and TRBJ2-1; 14 nucleotides align to TRBD2. Germline trimming cut 7 bases from V and 7 bases from J; bases unmatched to any gene: 12. The CDR3 sequence is 17 residues long. Germline loops: CDR1 SEHNR, CDR2 FQNEAQ (reference sequence). The CDR3 reads CASTVPPGLAGENEQFF. The CDR3 nucleotides read TGTGCCAGCACCGTCCCACCGGGACTAGCGGGGGAGAATGAGCAGTTCTTC.

This clonotype was seen a few times. The gene calls are TRBV5-5 and TRBJ2-3; possible D gene TRBD2, 5 bases. Between the trimmed V and J ends, which lost 1 base and 0 bases, there was a span of 9 bases. The CDR3 extends over 15 amino acids. Germline V gene sequence: CDR1 SGHKS, CDR2 YYEKEE (reference sequence). The CDR3 sequence: CASSLRTVSTDTQYF. The CDR3 region has the DNA TGTGCCAGCAGCTTGAGGACTGTTAGCACAGATACGCAGTATTTT. Full variable domain (rest looked up from reference TRBV5-5 and TRBJ2-3): DAGVTQSPTHLIKTRGQQVTLRCSPISGHKSVSWYQQVLGQGPQFIFQYYEKEERGRGNFPDRFSARQFPNYSSELNVNALLLGDSALYLCASSLRTVSTDTQYFGPGTRLTVL.

The table lists this clonotype with a few counts. V is TRBV14 and J is TRBJ2-5, with 7 bases that match TRBD2. Germline V lookup: CDR1 SGHDN, CDR2 FVKESK. Losses at the gene ends were 0 bases for V and 5 bases for J; bases not matched to a gene: 15. This CDR3 is 18 amino acids long. CDR3 nucleotides: TGTGCCAGCAGCCAAGAGATCCATTCTAGCGGTGGAGACGAGACCCAGTACTTC. It translates to CASSQEIHSSGGDETQYF.

This clonotype was counted at least ten times. The chain is built from TRBV7-9 and TRBJ2-2; D might be TRBD2 (6 bases). V was cut by 6 bases and J by 7 bases, with 18 bases left in between. From germline, CDR1 is SEHNR and CDR2 FQNEAQ (reference sequence). This CDR3 comprises 15 residues. The CDR3 loop reads CASSYGGISRGELFF. The CDR3 DNA follows: TGTGCCAGCAGTTACGGGGGTATCTCTCGCGGGGAGCTGTTTTTT.

This clonotype was observed many times. This chain links TRBV28 with TRBJ2-7, with D possibly being TRBD1 (6 bases). CDR1 and CDR2 from the germline V gene are MDHEN and SYDVKM. V was trimmed by 7 bases and J by 6 bases, leaving 22 bases between them. The CDR3 extends over 15 amino acids. This CDR3 is CASTRDHRALSEQYF. The CDR3 DNA reads as TGTGCCAGCACAAGAGACCACAGGGCGCTGAGCGAGCAGTACTTC. Supplemented by reference TRBV28 and TRBJ2-7, the full variable domain reads DVKVTQSSRYLVKRTGEKVFLECVQDMDHENMFWYRQDPGLGLRLIYFSYDVKMKEKGDIPEGYSVSREKKERFSLILESASTNQTSMYLCASTRDHRALSEQYFGPGTRLTVT.

The sample holds many counts of this clonotype. This chain links TRBV7-2 with TRBJ2-3, with TRBD2 matching over 8 bases. The germline V gene has CDR1 SGHTA and CDR2 FQGNSA. The J segment lost 0 bases and the V segment lost 5 bases, leaving 4 bases of the junction unmatched. There are 15 residues in the CDR3. CDR3 nucleotide sequence: TGTGCCAGCAGCCCGGGGGGGTTTAGCACAGATACGCAGTATTTT. As protein: CASSPGGFSTDTQYF.

V is TRBV6-1 and J is TRBJ2-7; TRBD1 matches 7 bases. The CDR3 runs 13 residues. The germline V gene has CDR1 MNHNS and CDR2 SASEGT. Trimming cost V 8 bases and J 6 bases; bases outside gene matches: 10. Here the CDR3 reads CASGRLQGSEQYF. As DNA, the CDR3 is TGTGCCAGCGGACGGCTACAGGGGTCCGAGCAGTACTTC.

This clonotype was found a few times. The chain links TRBV29-1 to TRBJ2-7; 7 positions match TRBD1. Germline values: CDR1 SQVTM, CDR2 ANQGSEA. After removal of 7 bases from V and 2 bases from J, the junction contained 5 bases not matched to a gene. This CDR3 has 12 residues. CDR3 residues: CSAVTGPYEQYF. CDR3 DNA sequence: TGCAGCGCTGTGACAGGGCCCTACGAGCAGTACTTC.

This clonotype showed up many times. J is TRBJ1-1 and V is TRBV6-1; TRBD1 might be the D (5 bases). The length of the CDR3 is 12 residues. V was pared by 5 bases and J by 7 bases, with 11 bases between. Looked up from germline, CDR1 is MNHNS and CDR2 is SASEGT. CDR3 loop: CASSLRGREAFF. The CDR3 DNA reads TGTGCCAGCAGTCTTAGGGGACGTGAAGCTTTCTTT.

The chain joins TRBV20-1 to TRBJ1-1, with 7 nucleotides matching TRBD1. The CDR3 sequence is 15 residues long. V was clipped by 6 bases and J by 1 base; unmatched bases: 11. Germline assignment: CDR1 DFQATT and CDR2 SNEGSKA (reference sequence). The CDR3 here is CSAPIQDRENTEAFF. CDR3 sequence (DNA): TGCAGTGCCCCGATCCAAGACAGGGAGAACACTGAAGCTTTCTTT.

This clonotype came up many times. The rearrangement uses TRBV20-1 and TRBJ1-1, with TRBD1 as a possible D gene (5 bases). The CDR3 runs to 15 residues. V gave up 1 base and J gave up 0 bases, with 12 bases separating them. CDR1 is DFQATT and CDR2 is SNEGSKA in the germline V gene (reference sequence). The DNA for the CDR3 is TGCAGTGCTAGAGGACAGCTAACCGTGAACACTGAAGCTTTCTTT. Protein sequence: CSARGQLTVNTEAFF.

Many counts were recorded for this clonotype. The chain employs TRBV6-1 and TRBJ2-1; D is perhaps TRBD2 (5 bases). The CDR3 runs to 12 residues. Trimming left V 10 bases short and J 9 bases short, with 16 bases between. Germline CDR1 is MNHNS and CDR2 is SASEGT. As DNA, the CDR3 is TGTGCCACCGGGGAGACCCCCTTTGAGCAGTTCTTC. Translated: CATGETPFEQFF.

This clonotype was seen a few times. The chain has TRBV19 and TRBJ2-1; 9 nucleotides agree with TRBD1. This CDR3 region has 15 residues. Trimming cost V 7 bases and J 6 bases; bases outside gene matches: 10. Germline V gene data show CDR1 as LNHDA and CDR2 as SQIVND (reference sequence). The CDR3: CASKESWGQGNEQFF. As DNA, the CDR3 is TGTGCCAGTAAGGAAAGCTGGGGACAGGGCAATGAGCAGTTCTTC.

The rearrangement uses TRBV5-1 and TRBJ1-6; D unclear. Trimming cost V 0 bases and J 5 bases, with 12 bases left between them. CDR3 length equals 16 residues. Germline V gives CDR1 SGHRS, CDR2 YFSETQ. CDR3 region: CASSLASSANNSPLHF. The CDR3 nucleotides are TGCGCCAGCAGCTTGGCCTCGAGCGCGAATAATTCACCCCTCCACTTT.